This T cell receptor (beta chain) comes out of a study of blood T cells in healthy people across ages. A sample-barcoded 5' primer and a J-beta primer mix were used in a second PCR of roughly 7 to 11 cycles. TCRdb passed the 5' RACE reads through MiXCR, listing each CDR3 protein once. The sample records 600,000 or so distinct CDR3 sequences, around 21% being singletons. Germline V lookup: CDR1 SGHAT, CDR2 FQNNGV. Trimming at V came to 3 bases and at J to 3 bases, leaving 8 bases not matched to a gene. The CDR3 spans 15 residues. This clonotype originated in a man aged 70-80 years in good health. The gene calls are TRBV11-2 and TRBJ2-7, with 7 bases identical to TRBD2. Sequencing used blood. CDR3 region: CASSLARTGGYEQYF. The CDR3 DNA sequence: TGTGCCAGCAGCTTGGCTAGGACGGGGGGCTACGAGCAGTACTTC.